The subject of this entry is one T cell receptor (beta chain). Germline V gene data show CDR1 as GTSNPN and CDR2 as SVGIG (reference sequence). This CDR3 contains 15 residues. V gave up 1 base and J gave up 0 bases, with 10 bases separating them. This specimen belongs to a study of blood T cell repertoires in COVID-19. TCRdb keeps only in-frame clones here, not all; method: immunoSEQ multiplex PCR. This sample yields approximately 300,000 clones, of which more than 70% are seen a single time; approximately 1.2% belongs to the top ten. Input material: peripheral blood. The chain links TRBV30 to TRBJ2-1; maybe TRBD2 (5 bases). The receptor comes from a woman aged 45 to 65 with acute or convalescent COVID-19. The CDR3 reads CAWSGSGRSYNEQFF. CDR3 bases: TGTGCCTGGAGTGGGAGCGGACGCTCCTACAATGAGCAGTTCTTC.